This T cell receptor beta chain was recorded in a study of T cells in localized non-small cell lung cancer. The data were produced by immunoSEQ multiplex PCR, yet TCRdb's version contains in-frame clones alone and is incomplete. The table shows roughly 10,000 clones, with around 92% occurring only once. This CDR3 is built from 15 residues. V gave up 4 bases and J gave up 4 bases; unmatched junction bases: 8. Germline lookup yields CDR1 SGHRS and CDR2 YFSETQ. The sample here was peripheral blood, taken before any cancer treatment. This chain connects TRBV5-1 to TRBJ2-3, with 8 bases identical to TRBD1. This TCR was recovered from a woman aged 40-69 years with stage I squamous cell lung carcinoma. CDR3 residues: CASSIRTGNADTQYF. The CDR3 DNA sequence: TGCGCCAGCAGCATTAGGACAGGGAACGCAGATACGCAGTATTTT.